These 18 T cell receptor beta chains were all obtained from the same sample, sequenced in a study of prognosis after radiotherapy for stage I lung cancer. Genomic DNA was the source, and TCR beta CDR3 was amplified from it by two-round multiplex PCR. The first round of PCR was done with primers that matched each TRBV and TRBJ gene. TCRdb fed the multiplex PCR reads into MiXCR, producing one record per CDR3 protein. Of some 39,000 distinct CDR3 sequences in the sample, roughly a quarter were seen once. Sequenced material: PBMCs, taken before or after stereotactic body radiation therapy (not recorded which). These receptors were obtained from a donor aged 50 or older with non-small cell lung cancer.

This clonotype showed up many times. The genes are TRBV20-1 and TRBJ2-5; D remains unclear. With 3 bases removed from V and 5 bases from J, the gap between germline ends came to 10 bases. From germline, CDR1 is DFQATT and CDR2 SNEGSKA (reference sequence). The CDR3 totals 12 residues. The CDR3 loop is CSASTPWETQYF. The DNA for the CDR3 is TGCAGTGCTAGTACCCCGTGGGAGACCCAGTACTTC.

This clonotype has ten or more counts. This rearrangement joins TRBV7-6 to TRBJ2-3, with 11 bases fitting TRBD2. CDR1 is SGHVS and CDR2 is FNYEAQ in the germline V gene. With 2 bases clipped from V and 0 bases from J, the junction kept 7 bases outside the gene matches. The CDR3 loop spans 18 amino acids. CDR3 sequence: CASSLRVIAGGSTDTQYF. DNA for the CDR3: TGTGCCAGCAGCTTACGGGTAATAGCGGGAGGGAGCACAGATACGCAGTATTTT.

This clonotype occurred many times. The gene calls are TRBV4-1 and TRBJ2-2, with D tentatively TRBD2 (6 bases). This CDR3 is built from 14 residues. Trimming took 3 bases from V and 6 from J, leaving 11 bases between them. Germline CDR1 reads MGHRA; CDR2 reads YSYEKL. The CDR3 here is CASSQILAAGELFF. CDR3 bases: TGCGCCAGCAGCCAGATACTAGCCGCCGGGGAGCTGTTTTTT.

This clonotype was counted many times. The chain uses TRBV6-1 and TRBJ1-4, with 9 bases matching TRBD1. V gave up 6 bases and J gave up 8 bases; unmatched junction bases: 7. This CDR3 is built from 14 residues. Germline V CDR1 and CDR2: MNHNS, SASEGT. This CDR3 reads CASSPNRGREKLFF. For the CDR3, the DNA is TGTGCCAGCAGCCCAAACAGGGGGCGGGAAAAACTGTTTTTT.

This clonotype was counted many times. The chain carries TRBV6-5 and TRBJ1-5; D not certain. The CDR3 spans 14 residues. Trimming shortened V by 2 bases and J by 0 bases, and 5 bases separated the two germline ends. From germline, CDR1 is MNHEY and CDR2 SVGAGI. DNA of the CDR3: TGTGCCAGCAGTTACGGTCTTAGCAATCAGCCCCAGCATTTT. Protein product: CASSYGLSNQPQHF.

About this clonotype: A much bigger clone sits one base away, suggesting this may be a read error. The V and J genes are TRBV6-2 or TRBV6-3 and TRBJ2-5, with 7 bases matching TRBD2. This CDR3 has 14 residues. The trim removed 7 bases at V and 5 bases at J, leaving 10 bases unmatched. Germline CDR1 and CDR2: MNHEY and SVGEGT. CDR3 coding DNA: TGTGCCAGCATCGGATCCAGCGGGGCGGAGACCCAGTACTTC. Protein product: CASIGSSGAETQYF.

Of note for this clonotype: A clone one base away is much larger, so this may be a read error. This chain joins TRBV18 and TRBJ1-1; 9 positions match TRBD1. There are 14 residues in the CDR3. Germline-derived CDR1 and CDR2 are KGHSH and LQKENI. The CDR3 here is CASSLGTGNTKAFF. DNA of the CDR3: TGTGCCAGCTCATTAGGGACAGGGAACACTAAAGCTTTCTTT.

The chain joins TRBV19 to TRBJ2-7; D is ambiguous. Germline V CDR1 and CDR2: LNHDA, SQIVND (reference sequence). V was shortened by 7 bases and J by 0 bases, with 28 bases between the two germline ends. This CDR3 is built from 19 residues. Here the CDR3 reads CASTWSGRKKKPHSYEQYF. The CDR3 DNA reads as TGTGCCAGTACGTGGTCGGGCCGAAAAAAAAAACCACACTCCTACGAGCAGTACTTC.

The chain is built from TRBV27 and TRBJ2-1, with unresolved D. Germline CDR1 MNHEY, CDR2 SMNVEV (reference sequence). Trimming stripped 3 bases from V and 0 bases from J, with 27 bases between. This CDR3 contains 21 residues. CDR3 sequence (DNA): TGTGCCAGCAGTTTTTTGTCTCTCGCGACCAGCACGGGCCCCTCCTACAATGAGCAGTTCTTC. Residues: CASSFLSLATSTGPSYNEQFF.

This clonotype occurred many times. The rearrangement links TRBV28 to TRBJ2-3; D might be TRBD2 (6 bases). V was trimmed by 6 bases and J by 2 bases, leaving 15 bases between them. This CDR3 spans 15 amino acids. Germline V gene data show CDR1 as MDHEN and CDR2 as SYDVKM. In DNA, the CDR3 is TGTGCCAGCAGCCCGGGCGGGACTCACACAGATACGCAGTATTTT. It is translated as CASSPGGTHTDTQYF.

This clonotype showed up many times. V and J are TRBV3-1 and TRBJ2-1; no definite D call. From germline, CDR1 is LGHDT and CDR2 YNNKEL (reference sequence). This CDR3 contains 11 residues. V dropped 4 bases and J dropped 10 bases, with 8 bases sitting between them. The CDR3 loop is CASSLHGEQFF. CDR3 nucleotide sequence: TGTGCCAGCAGCCTCCACGGGGAGCAGTTCTTC.

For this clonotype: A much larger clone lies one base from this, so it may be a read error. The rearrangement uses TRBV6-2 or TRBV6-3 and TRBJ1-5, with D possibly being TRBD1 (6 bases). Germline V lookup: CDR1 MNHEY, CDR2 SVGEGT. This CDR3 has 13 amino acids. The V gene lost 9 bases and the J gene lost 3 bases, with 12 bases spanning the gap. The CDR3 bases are TGTGCCAGGATGACAGGTTACAATCAGCCCCAGCATTTT. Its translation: CARMTGYNQPQHF.

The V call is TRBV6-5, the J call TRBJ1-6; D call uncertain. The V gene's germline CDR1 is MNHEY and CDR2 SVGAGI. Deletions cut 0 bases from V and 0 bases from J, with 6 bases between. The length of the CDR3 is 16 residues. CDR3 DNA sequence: TGTGCCAGCAGTTACTCGAGGAGCTCCTATAATTCACCCCTCCACTTT. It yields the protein CASSYSRSSYNSPLHF.

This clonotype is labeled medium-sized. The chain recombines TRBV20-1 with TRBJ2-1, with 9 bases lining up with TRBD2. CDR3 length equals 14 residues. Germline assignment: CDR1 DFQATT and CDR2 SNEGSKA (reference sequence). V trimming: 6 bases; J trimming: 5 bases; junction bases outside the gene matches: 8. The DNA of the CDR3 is TGCAGTGCCAGCCGACTAGCGGAGAACAATGAGCAGTTCTTC. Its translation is CSASRLAENNEQFF.

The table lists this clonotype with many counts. Here the CDR3 DNA reads TGTGCCAGCAGCGTAGGTGGCGATTCACCCCTCCACTTT. It translates to CASSVGGDSPLHF. The chain employs TRBV9 and TRBJ1-6, with D unresolved. This CDR3 comprises 13 residues. The germline V and J ends were trimmed by 0 bases and 8 bases, with 6 bases remaining between them. CDR1 is SGDLS and CDR2 is YYNGEE in the germline V gene.

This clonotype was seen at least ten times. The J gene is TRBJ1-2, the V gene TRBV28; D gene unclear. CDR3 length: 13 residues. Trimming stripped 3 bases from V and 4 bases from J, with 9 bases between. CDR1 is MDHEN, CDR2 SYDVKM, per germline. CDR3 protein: CASSFGGLYGYTF. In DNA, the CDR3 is TGTGCCAGCAGTTTCGGCGGACTCTATGGCTACACCTTC.

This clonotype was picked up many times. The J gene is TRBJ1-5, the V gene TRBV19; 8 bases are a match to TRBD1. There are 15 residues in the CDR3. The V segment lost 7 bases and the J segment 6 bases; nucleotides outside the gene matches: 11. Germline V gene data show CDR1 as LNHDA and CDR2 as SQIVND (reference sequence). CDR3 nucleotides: TGTGCCAGTAACGACCAGGGGGCGATCTCTCAGCCCCAGCATTTT. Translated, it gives CASNDQGAISQPQHF.

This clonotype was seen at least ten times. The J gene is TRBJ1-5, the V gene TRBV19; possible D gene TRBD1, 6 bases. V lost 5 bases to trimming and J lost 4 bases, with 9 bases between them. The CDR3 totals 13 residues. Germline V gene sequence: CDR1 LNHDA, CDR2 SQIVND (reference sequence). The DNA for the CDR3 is TGTGCCAGTAGTCCGCAGGGGAATCAGCCCCAGCATTTT. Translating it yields CASSPQGNQPQHF.